A single sample is the source of the 27 T cell receptor beta chains below, sequenced in a study of blood T cell repertoires in COVID-19. Using immunoSEQ multiplex PCR, the repertoire was profiled, and TCRdb retains in-frame clones only, with some absent. The profile shows about 380,000 clones, about 87% of them singletons. The sample comprised PBMCs or T cells enriched from blood (not recorded which). These receptors were collected from a young man who had recovered from COVID-19.

The J gene is TRBJ1-4, the V gene TRBV7-2; D uncertain. The CDR3 is 15 amino acids. V lost 4 bases, J lost 8 bases, and 17 bases lay in between. In germline, CDR1 is SGHTA, CDR2 FQGNSA. The CDR3 here is CASSSINSPPEKLFF. The CDR3, as DNA: TGTGCCAGCAGCTCCATCAACTCGCCACCAGAAAAACTGTTTTTT.

Only one count was recorded for this clone. The chain uses TRBV7-8 and TRBJ2-3; 9 bases match TRBD2. This CDR3 is built from 16 residues. The V segment lost 5 bases and the J segment 6 bases; nucleotides outside the gene matches: 12. Germline CDR1 is SGHVS and CDR2 is FQNEAQ. The CDR3 sequence is CASSNLAGSGGDTQYF. The CDR3 DNA reads TGTGCCAGCAGCAACCTAGCGGGGTCGGGGGGGGATACGCAGTATTTT. The entire variable domain, with the rest obtained from reference TRBV7-8 and TRBJ2-3, is as follows: GAGVSQSPRYKVAKRGQDVALRCDPISGHVSLFWYQQALGQGPEFLTYFQNEAQLDKSGLPSDRFFAERPEGSVSTLKIQRTQQEDSAVYLCASSNLAGSGGDTQYFGPGTRLTVL.

The V and J genes are TRBV13 and TRBJ1-1; 9 nucleotides line up with TRBD1. This CDR3 has 13 residues. CDR1 is PRHDT, CDR2 FYEKMQ, per germline (reference sequence). The V gene end was trimmed by 1 base and the J gene end by 10 bases; junction bases not matched to a gene: 4. The CDR3 reads CASSLEKQGAAFF. The DNA for the CDR3 is TGTGCCAGCAGCTTAGAAAAACAGGGGGCAGCTTTCTTT.

The chain combines TRBV4-2 with TRBJ2-1; 7 nucleotides agree with TRBD2. V was clipped by 1 base and J by 4 bases; unmatched bases: 7. Germline loops: CDR1 LGHNA, CDR2 YNFKEQ. This CDR3 region has 16 residues. This chain's CDR3 is CASSQGTGGVYNEQFF. CDR3 nucleotides: TGTGCCAGCAGCCAAGGTACGGGGGGAGTTTACAATGAGCAGTTCTTC.

The chain is built from TRBV10-3 and TRBJ2-2; the match to TRBD2 covers 10 bases. Per the germline V gene, CDR1 is ENHRY and CDR2 is SYGVKD. V was clipped by 2 bases and J by 4 bases; unmatched bases: 4. The CDR3 sequence is 16 residues long. The CDR3 sequence is CAISEESSGGTGELFF. The CDR3 DNA reads TGTGCCATCAGTGAGGAGTCTAGCGGGGGCACCGGGGAGCTGTTTTTT.

As concerns this clone: The sample carries other DNA sequences with the same CDR3. CDR3 in DNA: TGTGCCAGCAGGGACAGGGGGCGAGAGACCCAGTACTTC. Amino acids: CASRDRGRETQYF. This chain uses TRBV6-5 with TRBJ2-5, with 11 positions matching TRBD1. V trimming: 6 bases; J trimming: 4 bases; junction bases outside the gene matches: 1. Germline V gene sequence: CDR1 MNHEY, CDR2 SVGAGI. This CDR3 comprises 13 residues.

DNA for the CDR3: TGTGCCAGCAGTTCCCCAGGGGAAGGTCACGAGCAGTACTTC. Protein sequence: CASSSPGEGHEQYF. V usage is TRBV28 and J usage is TRBJ2-7, with TRBD1 as a possible D gene (6 bases). V was clipped by 4 bases and J by 5 bases, with 15 bases between them. The length of the CDR3 is 14 residues. CDR1 is MDHEN, CDR2 SYDVKM, per germline.

The chain has TRBV6-5 and TRBJ1-3; TRBD1 matches at 7 bases. The length of the CDR3 is 16 residues. The junction had 5 bases not matched to a gene; V was cut back by 2 bases and J by 1 base. CDR1 is MNHEY and CDR2 is SVGAGI in the germline V gene. CDR3 DNA: TGTGCCAGCAGTTACGGAGGACAGGCGTCTGGAAACACCATATATTTT. Translation: CASSYGGQASGNTIYF.

The chain couples TRBV15 to TRBJ2-5, with 10 bases that match TRBD2. The junction had 5 bases not matched to a gene; V was cut back by 1 base and J by 3 bases. The germline V gene has CDR1 LNHNV and CDR2 YYDKDF (reference sequence). This CDR3 has 16 amino acids. The CDR3 DNA follows: TGTGCCACCAGCAGAGGATCCCTAGCGGGGGAAGAGACCCAGTACTTC. As protein: CATSRGSLAGEETQYF.

The V gene is TRBV7-3, the J gene TRBJ1-2; D might be TRBD1 (5 bases). Germline assignment: CDR1 SGHTA and CDR2 FQGTGA. The CDR3 spans 13 residues. Deletions cut 5 bases from V and 8 bases from J, with 15 bases between. The DNA of the CDR3 is TGTGCCAGCAGCCTCGGGGAGGGGAGAGGCTACACCTTC. Translated: CASSLGEGRGYTF.

The chain uses TRBV19 and TRBJ1-2, with 7 bases identical to TRBD1. V shed 6 bases and J 4 bases; nucleotides not matched to a gene: 14. This CDR3 is built from 16 residues. Per germline, CDR1 LNHDA and CDR2 SQIVND (reference sequence). CDR3 in DNA: TGTGCCAGTAGGACAACATCCCGGGACAGAGTCTATGGCTACACCTTC. This sequence encodes CASRTTSRDRVYGYTF.

The chain combines TRBV18 with TRBJ2-6, with D tentatively TRBD1 (6 bases). Germline CDR1 reads KGHSH; CDR2 reads LQKENI. The CDR3 spans 16 residues. V lost 5 bases to trimming and J lost 2 bases, with 13 bases between them. DNA for the CDR3: TGTGCCAGCTCAGTGACAGGTCTCCCTGGGGCCAACGTCCTGACTTTC. The encoded protein is CASSVTGLPGANVLTF.

V and J are TRBV4-1 and TRBJ2-7; TRBD2 matches 12 bases. V shed 4 bases and J 7 bases; nucleotides not matched to a gene: 8. Germline CDR1 MGHRA, CDR2 YSYEKL. The CDR3 loop spans 15 amino acids. CDR3 loop: CASSRTLAGGEEQYF. Written as DNA, the CDR3 is TGCGCCAGCAGCCGAACCCTAGCGGGGGGGGAGGAGCAGTACTTC.

This chain joins TRBV11-3 and TRBJ2-7, with 9 bases aligning to TRBD1. Trimming took 5 bases from V and 3 from J; bases not matched to a gene: 11. This CDR3 has 16 amino acids. The V gene's germline CDR1 is SGHNT and CDR2 YENEEA. In nucleotides, the CDR3 is TGTGCCAGCAGCATACCATCGGGACAGGGATTCTACGAGCAGTACTTC. This encodes CASSIPSGQGFYEQYF.

This clone was detected once. V and J are TRBV18 and TRBJ1-6; TRBD1 matches at 8 bases. V gave up 2 bases and J gave up 14 bases; unmatched junction bases: 2. The CDR3 contains 12 residues. From germline, CDR1 is KGHSH and CDR2 LQKENI. The CDR3 protein is CASSPGQGTLHF. For the CDR3, the DNA is TGTGCCAGCTCACCAGGACAGGGAACCCTCCACTTT.

This clone was counted once. The genes are TRBV9 and TRBJ2-1; 7 bases fit TRBD2. Germline CDR1 reads SGDLS; CDR2 reads YYNGEE. The CDR3 is made up of 14 amino acids. V gave up 3 bases and J gave up 8 bases; unmatched junction bases: 8. CDR3 sequence reads: CASSERTSFDEQFF. For the CDR3, the DNA is TGTGCCAGCAGCGAAAGGACTAGTTTCGATGAGCAGTTCTTC.

The rearrangement links TRBV2 to TRBJ1-1; possible D gene TRBD1, 5 bases. V gave up 6 bases and J gave up 4 bases, with 15 bases separating them. Germline-derived CDR1 and CDR2 are SNHLY and FYNNEI. The CDR3 length is 14 residues. As DNA, the CDR3 is TGTGCCAGCAGCTATCTCCGGGGGAGCACTGAAGCTTTCTTT. Translation: CASSYLRGSTEAFF.

The sample holds a few counts of this clone. The V gene is TRBV5-5, the J gene TRBJ1-1; D possibly corresponds to TRBD1 (5 bases). Germline loops: CDR1 SGHKS, CDR2 YYEKEE (reference sequence). With 3 bases removed from V and 7 bases from J, the gap between germline ends came to 13 bases. The CDR3 is 13 residues long. The CDR3 region is CASSSLQGYEAFF. The CDR3 DNA reads TGTGCCAGCAGCTCGCTCCAGGGCTATGAAGCTTTCTTT.

The J gene is TRBJ1-1, the V gene TRBV4-1, with a weak D call TRBD1 (6 bases). Germline V gene sequence: CDR1 MGHRA, CDR2 YSYEKL. Trimming left V 3 bases short and J 1 base short, with 15 bases between. CDR3 size: 16 residues. The CDR3 bases are TGCGCCAGCAGCCACTCATTAGGGGGACAGAACACTGAAGCTTTCTTT. Translation gives CASSHSLGGQNTEAFF.

The chain carries TRBV28 and TRBJ1-6; 7 nucleotides match TRBD1. V lost 2 bases, J lost 4 bases, and 5 bases stayed unmatched. The germline CDR1 and CDR2 sequences are MDHEN and SYDVKM. The CDR3 runs 16 residues. CDR3: CASSLGTEVYNSPLHF. The CDR3 DNA follows: TGTGCCAGCAGTTTAGGGACAGAGGTATATAATTCACCCCTCCACTTT. The whole variable domain, filled in from reference TRBV28 and TRBJ1-6, reads DVKVTQSSRYLVKRTGEKVFLECVQDMDHENMFWYRQDPGLGLRLIYFSYDVKMKEKGDIPEGYSVSREKKERFSLILESASTNQTSMYLCASSLGTEVYNSPLHFGNGTRLTVT.

V is TRBV5-6 and J is TRBJ1-6; D might be TRBD1 (6 bases). Trimming took 4 bases from V and 9 from J, leaving 14 bases between them. The CDR3 spans 14 residues. From germline, CDR1 is SGHDT and CDR2 YYEEEE. The CDR3 loop reads CASSRQDRRSPLHF. DNA for the CDR3: TGTGCCAGCAGCCGACAGGATCGCCGTTCACCCCTCCACTTT.

This sequence joins TRBV25-1 and TRBJ1-2; possible D gene TRBD1, 6 bases. Germline lookup yields CDR1 MGHDK and CDR2 SYGVNS. Trimming pared 4 bases from V and 4 bases from J, leaving 7 bases between. The CDR3 is made up of 12 amino acids. This CDR3 reads CASSGDTYGYTF. The CDR3, as DNA: TGTGCCAGCAGTGGGGACACCTATGGCTACACCTTC.

V gene TRBV19 combines with J gene TRBJ1-6; D perhaps matches TRBD1 (6 bases). The V end was cut by 1 base, the J end by 10 bases, with 14 bases between. This CDR3 is 15 amino acids long. Germline loops: CDR1 LNHDA, CDR2 SQIVND (reference sequence). The CDR3 DNA reads TGTGCCAGTAGTATAGGGAAGGGGGAAGGATCACCCCTCCACTTT. Encoded protein: CASSIGKGEGSPLHF.

The rearrangement uses TRBV19 and TRBJ2-6; D is unresolved. Germline CDR1 and CDR2: LNHDA and SQIVND (reference sequence). The CDR3 has 16 residues. V lost 7 bases and J lost 0, with 13 bases in between. This CDR3 reads CASKLARLSGANVLTF. The CDR3 nucleotides are TGTGCCAGTAAGCTGGCCCGACTCTCTGGGGCCAACGTCCTGACTTTC.

This chain uses TRBV4-1 with TRBJ2-7; 10 bases align to TRBD1. The CDR3 loop spans 16 amino acids. Germline assignment: CDR1 MGHRA and CDR2 YSYEKL. The V segment lost 0 bases and the J segment 7 bases; nucleotides outside the gene matches: 9. CDR3 amino acids: CASSQDWEDRGREQYF. In DNA form, the CDR3 reads TGCGCCAGCAGCCAAGATTGGGAAGACAGGGGGCGTGAGCAGTACTTC.

The chain joins TRBV7-2 to TRBJ2-1; the D gene is possibly TRBD1 (6 bases). The CDR3 covers 13 residues. The germline CDR1 and CDR2 sequences are SGHTA and FQGNSA. Deletions cut 5 bases from V and 10 bases from J, with 15 bases between. CDR3 residues: CASSTGTRREQFF. The DNA for the CDR3 is TGTGCCAGCAGCACAGGGACCCGGAGGGAGCAGTTCTTC.

V is TRBV3-1 (or the pseudogene TRBV3-2) and J is TRBJ2-5; perhaps TRBD1 as D (7 bases). Germline loops: CDR1 LGHDT, CDR2 YNNKEL (reference sequence). This CDR3 region has 14 residues. Trimming removed 8 bases at V and 3 bases at J, with 16 bases between. CDR3 region: CASFGGTVKETQYF. The CDR3, as DNA: TGTGCCAGCTTCGGCGGGACAGTGAAAGAGACCCAGTACTTC.